A selection of T cell receptor beta chains follows, all from one sample in a study of breast tumors, draining lymph nodes, adjacent tissues. TCRdb re-derived calls from the multiplex PCR reads in MiXCR, one entry per CDR3 protein. The sample carries 200,000 to 300,000 distinct CDR3 sequences, 30% recorded once. Sequencing was carried out using axillary lymph node tissue. The source of these receptors is a female donor with breast cancer. Some clones in this sample may be carry-over from other donors' samples. Both conserved end residues are part of each CDR3. The D gene is left open where the match is weak. Clone size is given for some rows only: seen once, a few or many times, or a class if the clone is expanded.

>many|TRBV20-1|TRBJ2-5|TRBD2
CSAWTSGQETQYF
TGCAGTGCATGGACTAGCGGCCAAGAGACCCAGTACTTC
>many|TRBV12-5|TRBJ2-3|.
CASGSGLGGSTDTQYF
TGTGCTAGTGGTTCCGGGCTCGGGGGCAGCACAGATACGCAGTATTTT
>many|TRBV19|TRBJ2-3|TRBD2
CARRPREGADTQYF
TGTGCCAGGAGACCCCGGGAGGGCGCAGATACGCAGTATTTT
>many|TRBV2|TRBJ1-4|TRBD1
CASTIYRGTNEKLFF
TGTGCCAGTACCATTTACAGGGGGACTAATGAAAAACTGTTTTTT
>many|TRBV20-1|TRBJ2-5|.
CSARGGKETQYF
TGCAGTGCTAGAGGTGGGAAAGAGACCCAGTACTTC
>.|TRBV7-6|TRBJ2-3|.
CASSLEGDTDTQYF
TGTGCCAGCAGCTTAGAAGGGGACACAGATACGCAGTATTTT
>many|TRBV20-1|TRBJ2-2|TRBD1
CSAPVGTGDTGELFF
TGCAGTGCTCCGGTAGGGACAGGGGACACCGGGGAGCTGTTTTTT
>many|TRBV4-1|TRBJ2-7|TRBD1
CASSQGDRFYEQYF
TGCGCCAGCAGCCAAGGGGACAGGTTCTACGAGCAGTACTTC
>many|TRBV11-2|TRBJ1-2|.
CASSLSADRSYGYTF
TGTGCCAGCAGCTTATCGGCCGACAGGAGCTATGGCTACACCTTC
>.|TRBV2|TRBJ1-1|.
CASARGEGHTEAFF
TGTGCCAGCGCGAGGGGCGAGGGTCACACTGAAGCTTTCTTT
>.|TRBV6-1|TRBJ2-1|TRBD1
CASSDGTGNMEFF
TGTGCCAGCAGTGATGGGACAGGGAATATGGAGTTCTTC
>many|TRBV2|TRBJ2-5|.
CASSEGGLFQETQYF
TGTGCCAGCAGTGAAGGGGGACTCTTCCAAGAGACCCAGTACTTC
>.|TRBV14|TRBJ2-1|.
CASSPGRRFSYNEQFF
TGTGCCAGCTCACCCGGACGGAGGTTCTCCTACAATGAGCAGTTCTTC
>.|TRBV6-1|TRBJ2-1|TRBD2
CASSEAREGEQFF
TGTGCCAGCAGTGAAGCGCGGGAGGGAGAGCAGTTCTTC
>many|TRBV13|TRBJ2-7|.
CASSGLWDFSYEQYF
TGTGCCAGCAGCGGTTTATGGGATTTCTCCTACGAGCAGTACTTC
>many|TRBV5-1|TRBJ1-5|.
CASSSGDSNQPQHF
TGCGCCAGCAGCTCGGGGGATAGCAATCAGCCCCAGCATTTT
>.|TRBV3-1|TRBJ2-1|TRBD2
CASSLSGSGDEQFF
TGTGCCAGCAGCCTTAGCGGGAGTGGTGATGAGCAGTTCTTC
>few|TRBV4-2|TRBJ1-6|TRBD1
CASSPGTGVSSYNSPLHF
TGTGCCAGCAGCCCCGGGACAGGGGTGTCCTCCTATAATTCACCCCTCCACTTT
>many|TRBV24-1|TRBJ2-1|TRBD1
CATSDLRATGGHNEQFF
TGTGCCACCAGTGACCTGCGAGCGACAGGGGGACACAATGAGCAGTTCTTC
>.|TRBV9|TRBJ2-1|TRBD2
CASSRTAGDYEQFF
TGTGCCAGCAGCCGTACAGCGGGAGATTATGAGCAGTTCTTC
>many|TRBV20-1|TRBJ2-7|TRBD2
CSARAGLAGRRYEQYF
TGCAGTGCTAGAGCCGGACTAGCGGGACGTCGGTACGAGCAGTACTTC
>few|TRBV13|TRBJ2-7|.
CASSLGRGMGEQYF
TGTGCCAGCAGCTTAGGCCGAGGGATGGGCGAGCAGTACTTC
>many|TRBV6-5|TRBJ2-3|.
CASSYSNRGTDTQYF
TGTGCCAGCAGTTACTCGAATAGGGGCACAGATACGCAGTATTTT
>many|TRBV11-2|TRBJ2-1|TRBD1
CASSLDSGQGNEQFF
TGTGCCAGCAGCTTAGATTCGGGACAGGGCAATGAGCAGTTCTTC
>few|TRBV3-1|TRBJ1-3|TRBD1
CASRWTGAGNTIYF
TGTGCCAGCAGGTGGACAGGGGCTGGAAACACCATATATTTT